This T cell receptor beta chain was documented in a study of CD8 T cells in Susac syndrome. Study-wide context: Within the group of sequenced Susac syndrome patients, about 6 had active disease and 8 or 9 were in remission.

For this clonotype: Its target is unknown.

The study, taken as a whole, reports: There were fewer than 20 Susac-specific public clones in total CD8+ repertoires and several in CD8+ TEMRA repertoires. Maximal CD8+ clonal expansion in Susac was observed within TEMRA cells and among active patients.

The RNA, roughly 0.5 to 1 ug, was put through reverse transcription using random hexamers. Across 54 Vbeta and 13 Jbeta, TCR beta CDR3 was amplified with immunoSEQ multiplex PCR. Each CDR3 protein is one row after TCRdb ran MiXCR on the immunoSEQ multiplex PCR reads. The sample records about 130,000 distinct CDR3 sequences, 95% being singletons. The CDR3 is 15 amino acids. Germline V CDR1 and CDR2: KGHDR, SFDVKD. The V gene lost 4 bases and the J gene lost 6 bases, with 18 bases spanning the gap. The gene calls are TRBV24-1 and TRBJ2-7; D uncertain. The TCR originated in a human donor with Susac syndrome. Sequences were obtained from CD8+ T cells from PBMCs. CDR3 region: CATSESETVMGEQYF. The CDR3 coding sequence is TGTGCCACCAGTGAGTCCGAAACTGTGATGGGCGAGCAGTACTTC.